The 27 T cell receptor beta chains below come from one sample, sequenced in a study of CXCR3-negative and CXCR3-positive naive CD8 T cells. Study conclusions and caveats: CXCR3-positive naive cells carried more hydrophobic TRB CDR3s than CXCR3-negative ones.

Each TRB cDNA library was prepared by 5' RACE (with UMI labels). From the 5' RACE reads, TCRdb lists one entry per CDR3 protein and no DNA. The listing contains about 57,000 distinct CDR3 sequences. Their specific antigens are unknown. The source material was naive CXCR3+ CD8+ T cells from blood. Subset described: CD45RO-CCR7+CD27+CD95- naive CD8+ T cells expressing CXCR3 (TNR3+). The receptor source for this set is a human donor in good health. Some clones in this sample may be carry-over from other donors' samples.

The V call is TRBV25-1, the J call TRBJ1-1; the TRBD1 assignment by TCRdb is unverifiable without DNA. CDR3 length: 16 residues. CDR1 is MGHDK, CDR2 SYGVNS, per germline. The CDR3 loop reads CASSARGGALSTEAFF.

V is TRBV7-2 and J is TRBJ1-1; TCRdb's assignment of TRBD1 cannot be checked, as there is no DNA. The CDR3 spans 14 residues. Germline assignment: CDR1 SGHTA and CDR2 FQGNSA. CDR3 protein: CASTLGTGGTEAFF. Full variable domain (rest looked up from reference TRBV7-2 and TRBJ1-1): GAGVSQSPSNKVTEKGKDVELRCDPISGHTALYWYRQSLGQGLEFLIYFQGNSAPDKSGLPSDRFSAERTGGSVSTLTIQRTQQEDSAVYLCASTLGTGGTEAFFGQGTRLTVV.

V is TRBV5-1 and J is TRBJ1-3. In germline, CDR1 is SGHRS, CDR2 YFSETQ. There are 12 residues in the CDR3. The CDR3 here is CASSLSGNTIYF.

This chain joins TRBV7-9 and TRBJ2-3; TCRdb names TRBD2, which stays unverified in the absence of DNA. CDR3 length equals 16 residues. Germline V gene data show CDR1 as SEHNR and CDR2 as FQNEAQ (reference sequence). CDR3 protein: CASSPPTSGGTDTQYF.

The chain couples TRBV29-1 to TRBJ2-1. Germline CDR1 is SQVTM and CDR2 is ANQGSEA. This CDR3 has 12 amino acids. CDR3 protein: CSLIKGNNEQFF.

The CDR3 loop reads CASSLGGGVPDTQYF. V and J are TRBV11-2 and TRBJ2-3; there is no DNA to check the TCRdb D call of TRBD1. The CDR3 is 15 amino acids. CDR1 is SGHAT, CDR2 FQNNGV, per germline.

The V gene is TRBV7-9, the J gene TRBJ2-7; lacking DNA, the TRBD2 call made by TCRdb goes unchecked. CDR1 and CDR2 from the germline V gene are SEHNR and FQNEAQ (reference sequence). CDR3 length: 14 amino acids. CDR3 protein: CASSPLPPSYEQYF.

This sequence joins TRBV28 and TRBJ1-1; the TCRdb call, TRBD1, lacks DNA for checking. The CDR3 contains 15 residues. CDR1 MDHEN and CDR2 SYDVKM come from the germline V gene. The CDR3 sequence: CASSLPGPASTEAFF.

The chain recombines TRBV20-1 with TRBJ1-2; without DNA, the TCRdb call of TRBD1 cannot be checked. The CDR3 extends over 14 amino acids. The V gene's germline CDR1 is DFQATT and CDR2 SNEGSKA (reference sequence). The CDR3 reads CSARDGGVSYGYTF.

The chain combines TRBV28 with TRBJ2-3; TCRdb's D call, TRBD2, is unchecked because there is no DNA. From germline, CDR1 is MDHEN and CDR2 SYDVKM. The CDR3 is 16 amino acids. CDR3 in amino acids: CASSAVGGVVADTQYF.

The chain recombines TRBV14 with TRBJ1-6; TCRdb proposes TRBD1, but this gene call is untestable without DNA. This CDR3 has 15 amino acids. The germline CDR1 and CDR2 sequences are SGHDN and FVKESK. This CDR3 is CASSQGQLYNSPLHF.

V and J are TRBV19 and TRBJ1-1. The germline V gene encodes CDR1 LNHDA and CDR2 SQIVND (reference sequence). This CDR3 comprises 14 residues. CDR3 residues: CASKSRGLNTEAFF.

J is TRBJ2-1 and V is TRBV7-9; as DNA is missing, the TRBD1 call by TCRdb cannot be tested. This CDR3 region has 15 residues. Germline V lookup: CDR1 SEHNR, CDR2 FQNEAQ (reference sequence). CDR3 loop: CASSHRDGESNEQFF.

The V gene is TRBV14, the J gene TRBJ2-3; TCRdb indicates TRBD1, and absent DNA this call remains unverified. CDR3 size: 16 residues. CDR1 and CDR2 from the germline V gene are SGHDN and FVKESK. CDR3 in amino acids: CASSQDMAGPADTQYF.

This chain's CDR3 is CASRPAVTGGDEKLFF. The rearrangement uses TRBV14 and TRBJ1-4; TCRdb designates TRBD1, a call that cannot be tested without DNA. Germline values: CDR1 SGHDN, CDR2 FVKESK. The CDR3 sequence is 16 residues long.

V and J are TRBV5-1 and TRBJ2-5; TCRdb's D gene call, TRBD1, goes unchecked for lack of DNA. The CDR3 loop spans 14 amino acids. Germline loops: CDR1 SGHRS, CDR2 YFSETQ. The CDR3 loop is CASSVRQGWETQYF. The variable domain in full, completed from reference TRBV5-1 and TRBJ2-5, reads KAGVTQTPRYLIKTRGQQVTLSCSPISGHRSVSWYQQTPGQGLQFLFEYFSETQRNKGNFPGRFSGRQFSNSRSEMNVSTLELGDSALYLCASSVRQGWETQYFGPGTRLLVL.

The gene calls are TRBV27 and TRBJ2-7. This CDR3 spans 15 amino acids. The germline CDR1 and CDR2 sequences are MNHEY and SMNVEV (reference sequence). The CDR3 region is CASSLGVGSSYEQYF.

CDR3 region: CASSLFVQGWVAVAVLYSYEQYF. The rearrangement links TRBV27 to TRBJ2-7; no DNA is available, so the TRBD1 call from TCRdb remains unchecked. Germline V gene sequence: CDR1 MNHEY, CDR2 SMNVEV (reference sequence). This CDR3 comprises 23 residues.

The V call is TRBV14, the J call TRBJ2-2; TCRdb gives TRBD1 as the D gene, but with no DNA this cannot be confirmed. This CDR3 comprises 14 residues. The germline CDR1 and CDR2 sequences are SGHDN and FVKESK. CDR3 in amino acids: CASSRDGYTGELFF.

The genes are TRBV15 and TRBJ2-4; absent DNA, TCRdb's TRBD1 call cannot be checked. CDR1 is LNHNV and CDR2 is YYDKDF in the germline V gene (reference sequence). This CDR3 spans 17 amino acids. Here the CDR3 reads CATSRGTFYNPKNIQYF.

The rearrangement joins TRBV29-1 to TRBJ2-1. The CDR3 extends over 14 amino acids. Germline V gene sequence: CDR1 SQVTM, CDR2 ANQGSEA. The CDR3 loop is CSVVGSGSYNEQFF.

This chain links TRBV28 with TRBJ2-7. Germline-derived CDR1 and CDR2 are MDHEN and SYDVKM. The CDR3 runs to 12 residues. CDR3 region: CASSLRPYEQYF.

V gene TRBV20-1 combines with J gene TRBJ2-7; no DNA is available, so the TRBD2 call from TCRdb remains unchecked. The CDR3 is 13 amino acids. Germline CDR1 DFQATT, CDR2 SNEGSKA (reference sequence). The CDR3 sequence is CSARLAGAYEQYF.

V is TRBV4-3 and J is TRBJ2-7; no DNA is available, so the TRBD2 call from TCRdb remains unchecked. In germline, CDR1 is LGHNA, CDR2 YSLEER. This CDR3 contains 15 residues. The CDR3 protein is CASSQYPGLAHEQYF.

The V call is TRBV29-1, the J call TRBJ2-7; TCRdb's assignment of TRBD1 cannot be checked, as there is no DNA. Germline CDR1 is SQVTM and CDR2 is ANQGSEA. The CDR3 is 14 residues long. The CDR3 spells CSVGRATESYEQYF.

J is TRBJ2-5 and V is TRBV19; checking the TCRdb D call of TRBD2 is not possible without DNA. CDR3 length: 16 residues. Germline values: CDR1 LNHDA, CDR2 SQIVND (reference sequence). CDR3 in amino acids: CASKMGLAGGQETQYF. Full variable domain (remainder filled in from reference TRBV19 and TRBJ2-5): DGGITQSPKYLFRKEGQNVTLSCEQNLNHDAMYWYRQDPGQGLRLIYYSQIVNDFQKGDIAEGYSVSREKKESFPLTVTSAQKNPTAFYLCASKMGLAGGQETQYFGPGTRLLVL.

The rearrangement links TRBV12-3 or TRBV12-4 to TRBJ2-7; TCRdb designates TRBD1, a call that cannot be tested without DNA. This CDR3 region has 14 residues. The CDR3 sequence is CASSSPSDSYEQYF.